The 9 T cell receptor beta chains presented below share a single source sample, sequenced in a study of shared clonotypes between healthy human individuals. Produced via immunoSEQ multiplex PCR; TCRdb's table is partial and in-frame only. This sample has some 1,100,000 clones, with approximately 80% found just once. The specimen was memory CD4+ T cells from PBMCs. Subset noted: CD45RA-negative fraction. The receptor source for this set is a man between 18 and 29 years old in good health. Some clones in this sample may be carry-over from other donors' samples.

The rearrangement joins TRBV28 to TRBJ1-2, with D perhaps TRBD1 (6 bases). Trimming left V 10 bases short and J 8 bases short, with 20 bases between. This CDR3 is 13 amino acids long. CDR1 is MDHEN and CDR2 is SYDVKM in the germline V gene. In DNA, the CDR3 is TGTGCCACCTGGGGTAGGGGGGCTGGGGGCTACACCTTC. It is translated as CATWGRGAGGYTF.

The chain is built from TRBV5-4 and TRBJ2-3; 8 positions agree with TRBD2. The V segment lost 2 bases and the J segment 6 bases; nucleotides outside the gene matches: 5. Germline V lookup: CDR1 SGHNT, CDR2 YYREEE (reference sequence). The CDR3 consists of 14 residues. In DNA, the CDR3 is TGTGCCAGCAGCTTCTTCGGGAGGGCTGATACGCAGTATTTT. The encoded protein is CASSFFGRADTQYF.

The chain joins TRBV9 to TRBJ2-2; D might be TRBD1 or TRBD2, each matching 5 bases. The V gene lost 2 bases and the J gene lost 6 bases, with 11 bases spanning the gap. Germline V lookup: CDR1 SGDLS, CDR2 YYNGEE. This CDR3 is built from 14 residues. CDR3 in DNA: TGTGCCAGCAGCGTTCAGGGAGAGCCCGGGGAGCTGTTTTTT. Residues: CASSVQGEPGELFF. The full variable domain, in which reference TRBV9 and TRBJ2-2 provide the parts outside the CDR3, is DSGVTQTPKHLITATGQRVTLRCSPRSGDLSVYWYQQSLDQGLQFLIQYYNGEERAKGNILERFSAQQFPDLHSELNLSSLELGDSALYFCASSVQGEPGELFFGEGSRLTVL.

The chain employs TRBV4-3 and TRBJ2-5; perhaps TRBD2 as D (6 bases). Germline V gene data show CDR1 as LGHNA and CDR2 as YSLEER. CDR3 length equals 15 residues. Trimming cost V 3 bases and J 4 bases, with 15 bases left between them. CDR3 nucleotides: TGCGCCAGCAGCCATAGCTGGATGGGAGGAGAGACCCAGTACTTC. It specifies CASSHSWMGGETQYF.

The V gene is TRBV7-9, the J gene TRBJ1-4, with 9 bases identical to TRBD1. Per germline, CDR1 SEHNR and CDR2 FQNEAQ (reference sequence). Trimming at V came to 5 bases and at J to 8 bases, leaving 6 bases not matched to a gene. The CDR3 covers 14 residues. The CDR3 spells CASSRGTGWEKLFF. CDR3 nucleotides: TGTGCCAGCAGCAGAGGGACAGGGTGGGAAAAACTGTTTTTT.

This chain links TRBV30 with TRBJ2-2; D is undetermined. Germline V gives CDR1 GTSNPN, CDR2 SVGIG (reference sequence). This CDR3 region has 14 residues. The CDR3 nucleotides are TGTGGGACGCGGCGGATGGCGAGCACCGGGGAGCTGTTTTTT. Protein sequence: CGTRRMASTGELFF.

The rearrangement links TRBV30 to TRBJ1-1, with TRBD1 as a possible D gene (6 bases). CDR1 and CDR2 (germline): GTSNPN, SVGIG (reference sequence). The CDR3 is made up of 17 amino acids. V lost 1 base and J lost 1, with 19 bases in between. In nucleotides, the CDR3 is TGTGCCTGGAGTGCAAGGGTTGGGGGCGCGGGGAACACTGAAGCTTTCTTT. Its protein is CAWSARVGGAGNTEAFF.

This chain links TRBV28 with TRBJ2-3, with 11 bases aligning to TRBD2. The trim removed 5 bases at V and 7 bases at J, leaving 5 bases unmatched. Germline CDR1 MDHEN, CDR2 SYDVKM. This CDR3 spans 14 amino acids. The CDR3 sequence is CASSNSGRANTQYF. CDR3 coding DNA: TGTGCCAGCAGTAATAGCGGGAGGGCGAATACGCAGTATTTT.

The V call is TRBV5-4, the J call TRBJ2-2, with 9 bases that match TRBD2. The germline CDR1 and CDR2 sequences are SGHNT and YYREEE (reference sequence). V was pared by 2 bases and J by 7 bases, with 9 bases of the junction left unmatched. CDR3 length: 16 amino acids. The CDR3 DNA is TGTGCCAGCAGCTTTTCACGTAGCGGGAGTGTCGGGGAGCTGTTTTTT. As protein: CASSFSRSGSVGELFF.